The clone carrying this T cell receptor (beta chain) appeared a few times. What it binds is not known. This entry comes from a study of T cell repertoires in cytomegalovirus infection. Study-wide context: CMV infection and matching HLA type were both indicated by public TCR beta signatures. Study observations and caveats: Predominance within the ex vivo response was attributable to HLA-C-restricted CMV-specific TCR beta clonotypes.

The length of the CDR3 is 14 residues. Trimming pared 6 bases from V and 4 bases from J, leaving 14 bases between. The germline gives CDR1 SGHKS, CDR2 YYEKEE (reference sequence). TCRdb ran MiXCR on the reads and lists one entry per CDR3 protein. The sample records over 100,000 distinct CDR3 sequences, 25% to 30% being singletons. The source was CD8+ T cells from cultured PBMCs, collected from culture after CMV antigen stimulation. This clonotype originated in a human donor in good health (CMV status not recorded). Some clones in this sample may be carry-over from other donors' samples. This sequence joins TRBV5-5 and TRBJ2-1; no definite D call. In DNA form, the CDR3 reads TGTGCCAGCACCGAGTTCCCAGGTTACAATGAGCAGTTCTTC. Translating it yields CASTEFPGYNEQFF.